This paragraph reports one TCR beta chain. Its antigen specificity is not known. No much larger clonotype is one base removed from it; base qualities were not supplied. The intended sense of this specimen's time point label: about 28 days (+/-7) after the second vaccine dose. AZD1222 recipients given second doses at about 4 weeks or at about 12 weeks were pooled, since spike-specific TCR depth and breadth were not found to differ between the two schedules. Vaccinee samples were obtained from the UK trials COV001 and COV002, which included a single-blind randomized controlled phase 2/3 trial of AZD1222 (ChAdOx1 nCoV-19) in healthy adults. For TCRbeta chain sequencing, PBMC samples were collected from trial participants at day 0 and at day 28 after the second dose. At the junction V is shortened by 2 bases and J by 4 bases; bases outside the gene matches: 5. Based on the germline V gene, the CDR1 and CDR2 sequences are SGHVS and FNYEAQ. Including cysteine and phenylalanine, the CDR3 has 15 amino acids. Only CDR3 DNA remains: 45 bases, in frame from the first base.

The CDR3 regions of human TCRbeta chains were subjected to immunosequencing. The source study handled its data this way. TCRs in the repertoires were matched against a reference library of SARS-CoV-2-specific TCRs that had been generated with the MIRA antigen-specificity platform. Breadth was defined as the fraction of unique TCRs that were SARS-CoV-2-associated, and depth was defined as the fraction of total T cells that were SARS-CoV-2-associated. Using the MIRA data, each spike-specific TCR was mapped to the spike region that the TCR reacts to and placed in a CD4 or CD8 class. Log10-transformed breadth and depth values were compared by one-way ANOVA with Sidak's multiple comparisons tests. TCRdb holds this immuneACCESS table with in-frame rearrangements only. Some clones are missing; in checked studies, unresolved V genes explain under half, and the rest has no known cause. V and J calls and clone size come straight from that table; D and trimming were deduced from the DNA. This sample is represented by some 110,000 clones; more than 75% of them were singletons. 3.5% of the sample lies in the top ten.

This entry is derived from a study of T cell responses to AZD1222 COVID-19 vaccine (dated by TCRdb to the early 2020s). The study in broad terms: A total of 230 to 250 trial participants underwent TCR sequencing, of whom about 210 had received two doses of AZD1222 and approximately 26 had received two doses of the MenACWY control vaccine. Trial participants were enrolled by age into subgroups of 18-55, 56-69 and 70-plus years, and around 150, 29 and 61 TCR-sequenced participants, respectively, were included in these subgroups. Beyond this particular receptor, the publication reports: Reportedly, close to half of the unique spike-specific TCRs recognized epitopes lying outside the regions that are mutated in the B.1.351 and B.1.1.7 variants. Conclusions about previously exposed vaccinees were limited because only a handful of AZD1222 recipients were SARS-CoV-2 seropositive at baseline. Vaccine-associated CD4 TCRs spanned the whole spike protein, with dominant responses in regions 160-218 and 743-854. Because no day 14 peak-response samples were available, the repertoires could be characterized only after the peak T cell response. In the small 56-69-year group, the increase in depth fell short of significance, most likely because of low power. Spike-specific TCR breadth and depth rose significantly after two AZD1222 doses compared with day 0 and with MenACWY recipients. Participants were mostly white British, with more females than males. The authors suggested clonal diversity may have been underestimated.

The input for sequencing was peripheral blood, taken 28 days after the second AZD1222 dose. This clonotype was sampled from an adult who received the AZD1222 COVID-19 vaccine. The chain is encoded by TRBV7-6 joined to TRBJ2-1; 7 bases in the middle match TRBD1. The encoded CDR3 is CASSLRAGGYNEQFF. The bases are TGTGCCAGCAGCTTAAGGGCAGGGGGATACAATGAGCAGTTCTTC.